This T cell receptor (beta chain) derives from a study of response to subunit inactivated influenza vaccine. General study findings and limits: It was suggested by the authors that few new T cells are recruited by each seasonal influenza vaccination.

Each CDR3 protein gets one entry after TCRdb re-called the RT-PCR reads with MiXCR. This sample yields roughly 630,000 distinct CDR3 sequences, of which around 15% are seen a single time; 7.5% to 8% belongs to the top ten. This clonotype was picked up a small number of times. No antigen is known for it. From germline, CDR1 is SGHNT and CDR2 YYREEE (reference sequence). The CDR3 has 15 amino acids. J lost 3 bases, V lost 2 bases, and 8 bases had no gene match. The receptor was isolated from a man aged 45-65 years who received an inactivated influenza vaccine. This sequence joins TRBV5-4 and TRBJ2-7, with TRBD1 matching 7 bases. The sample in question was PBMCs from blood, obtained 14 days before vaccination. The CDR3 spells CASSLPGTVVYEQYF. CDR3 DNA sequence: TGTGCCAGCAGCTTACCCGGGACAGTAGTCTACGAGCAGTACTTC.